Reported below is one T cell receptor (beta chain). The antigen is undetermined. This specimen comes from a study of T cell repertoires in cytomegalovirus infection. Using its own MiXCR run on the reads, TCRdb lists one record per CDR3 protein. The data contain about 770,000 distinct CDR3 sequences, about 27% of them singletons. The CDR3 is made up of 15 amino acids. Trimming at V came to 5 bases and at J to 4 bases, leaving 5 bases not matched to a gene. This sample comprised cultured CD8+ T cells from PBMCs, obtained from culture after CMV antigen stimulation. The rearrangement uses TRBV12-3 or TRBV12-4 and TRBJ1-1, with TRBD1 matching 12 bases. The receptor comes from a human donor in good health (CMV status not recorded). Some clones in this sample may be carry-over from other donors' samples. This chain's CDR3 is CASSTGTGGGTEAFF. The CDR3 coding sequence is TGTGCCAGCAGTACCGGGACAGGGGGCGGCACTGAAGCTTTCTTT.